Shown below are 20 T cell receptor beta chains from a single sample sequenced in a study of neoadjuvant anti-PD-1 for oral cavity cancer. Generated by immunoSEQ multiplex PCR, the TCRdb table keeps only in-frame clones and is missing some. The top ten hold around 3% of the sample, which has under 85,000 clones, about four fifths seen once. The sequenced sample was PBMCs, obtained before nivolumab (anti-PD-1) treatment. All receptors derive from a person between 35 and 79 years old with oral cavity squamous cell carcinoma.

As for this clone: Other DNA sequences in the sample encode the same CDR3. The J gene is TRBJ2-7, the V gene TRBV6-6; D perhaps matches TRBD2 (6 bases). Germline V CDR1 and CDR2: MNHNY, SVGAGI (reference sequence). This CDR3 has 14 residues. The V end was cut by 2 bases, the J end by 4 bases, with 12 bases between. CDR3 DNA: TGTGCCAGCAGTTACGTCCGGGAGCGGTACGAGCAGTACTTC. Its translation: CASSYVRERYEQYF.

The CDR3 spells CASSLEGGEQYF. As DNA, the CDR3 is TGTGCCAGCAGCTTAGAGGGAGGCGAGCAGTACTTC. The V and J genes are TRBV11-2 and TRBJ2-7; perhaps TRBD2 as D (6 bases). The CDR3 covers 12 residues. V lost 0 bases and J lost 6, with 6 bases in between. Germline CDR1 is SGHAT and CDR2 is FQNNGV. The full variable domain, with the rest looked up from reference TRBV11-2 and TRBJ2-7, is EAGVAQSPRYKIIEKRQSVAFWCNPISGHATLYWYQQILGQGPKLLIQFQNNGVVDDSQLPKDRFSAERLKGVDSTLKIQPAKLEDSAVYLCASSLEGGEQYFGPGTRLTVT.

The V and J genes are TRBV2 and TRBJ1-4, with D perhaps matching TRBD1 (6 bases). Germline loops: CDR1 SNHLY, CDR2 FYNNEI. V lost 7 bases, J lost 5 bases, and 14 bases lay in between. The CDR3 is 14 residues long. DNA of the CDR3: TGTGCCAGCACCCAACAGGGTCCCAATGAAAAACTGTTTTTT. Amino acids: CASTQQGPNEKLFF.

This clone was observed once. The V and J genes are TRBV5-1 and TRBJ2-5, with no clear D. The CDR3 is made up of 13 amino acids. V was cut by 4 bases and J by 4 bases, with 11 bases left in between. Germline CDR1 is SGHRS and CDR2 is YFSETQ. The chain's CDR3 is CASSLTGVETQYF. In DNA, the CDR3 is TGCGCCAGCAGCCTGACGGGCGTAGAGACCCAGTACTTC.

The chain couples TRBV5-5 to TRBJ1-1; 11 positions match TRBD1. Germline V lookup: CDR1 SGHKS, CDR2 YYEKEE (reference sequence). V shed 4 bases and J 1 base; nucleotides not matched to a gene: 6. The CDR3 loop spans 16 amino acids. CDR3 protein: CASSRGQGAGNTEAFF. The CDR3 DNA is TGTGCCAGCAGCCGCGGACAGGGGGCAGGGAACACTGAAGCTTTCTTT.

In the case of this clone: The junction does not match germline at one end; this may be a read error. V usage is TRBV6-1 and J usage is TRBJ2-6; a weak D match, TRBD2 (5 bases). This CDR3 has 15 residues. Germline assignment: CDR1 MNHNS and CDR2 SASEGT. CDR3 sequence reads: CASSEARAGANVLTF. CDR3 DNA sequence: TGTGCTAGCAGTGAAGCGAGGGCTGGGGCCAACGTCCTGACTTTC.

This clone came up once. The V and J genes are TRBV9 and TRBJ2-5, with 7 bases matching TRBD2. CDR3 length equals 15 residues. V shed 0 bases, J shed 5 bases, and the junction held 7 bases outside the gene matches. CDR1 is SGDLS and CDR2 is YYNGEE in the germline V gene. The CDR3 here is CASSVGEGAGETQYF. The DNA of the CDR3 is TGTGCCAGCAGCGTAGGGGAGGGAGCGGGGGAGACCCAGTACTTC.

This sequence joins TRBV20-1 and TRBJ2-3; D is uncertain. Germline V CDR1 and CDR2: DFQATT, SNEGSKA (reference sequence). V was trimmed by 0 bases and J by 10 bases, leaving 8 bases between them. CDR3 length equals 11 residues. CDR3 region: CSARDVPAQYF. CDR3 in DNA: TGCAGTGCTAGAGATGTGCCCGCGCAGTATTTT.

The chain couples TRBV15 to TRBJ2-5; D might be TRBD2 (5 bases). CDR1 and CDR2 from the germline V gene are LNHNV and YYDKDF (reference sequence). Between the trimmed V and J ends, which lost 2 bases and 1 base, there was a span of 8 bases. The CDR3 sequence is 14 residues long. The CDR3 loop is CATSRTGSQETQYF. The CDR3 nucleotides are TGTGCCACCAGCAGAACGGGGTCCCAAGAGACCCAGTACTTC.

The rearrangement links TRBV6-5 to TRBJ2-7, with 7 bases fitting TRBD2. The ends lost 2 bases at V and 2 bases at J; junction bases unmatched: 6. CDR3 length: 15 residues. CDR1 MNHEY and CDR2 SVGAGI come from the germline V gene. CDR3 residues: CASSYLVAGTYEQYF. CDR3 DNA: TGTGCCAGCAGTTACCTGGTAGCGGGCACCTACGAGCAGTACTTC.

The CDR3 nucleotides read TGTGCCAGCAGTCCGCGAGCGGGAGGCCCCGGGGAGCAGTACTTC. It encodes CASSPRAGGPGEQYF. The chain recombines TRBV2 with TRBJ2-7; 9 nucleotides match TRBD2. Germline trimming cut 5 bases from V and 7 bases from J; bases unmatched to any gene: 12. CDR3 length equals 15 residues. Germline-derived CDR1 and CDR2 are SNHLY and FYNNEI. The full variable domain, rest sourced from reference TRBV2 and TRBJ2-7, is EPEVTQTPSHQVTQMGQEVILRCVPISNHLYFYWYRQILGQKVEFLVSFYNNEISEKSEIFDDQFSVERPDGSNFTLKIRSTKLEDSAMYFCASSPRAGGPGEQYFGPGTRLTVT.

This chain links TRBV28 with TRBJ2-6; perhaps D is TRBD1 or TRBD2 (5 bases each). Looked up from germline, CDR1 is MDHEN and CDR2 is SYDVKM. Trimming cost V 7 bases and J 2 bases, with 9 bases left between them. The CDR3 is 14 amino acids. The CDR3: CASTRGAGANVLTF. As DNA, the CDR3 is TGTGCCAGCACTCGAGGGGCTGGGGCCAACGTCCTGACTTTC. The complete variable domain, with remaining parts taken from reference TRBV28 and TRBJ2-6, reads DVKVTQSSRYLVKRTGEKVFLECVQDMDHENMFWYRQDPGLGLRLIYFSYDVKMKEKGDIPEGYSVSREKKERFSLILESASTNQTSMYLCASTRGAGANVLTFGAGSRLTVL.

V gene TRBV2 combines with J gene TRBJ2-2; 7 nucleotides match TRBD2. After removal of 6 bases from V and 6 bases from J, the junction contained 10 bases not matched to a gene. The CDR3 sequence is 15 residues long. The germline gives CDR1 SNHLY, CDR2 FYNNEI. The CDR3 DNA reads TGTGCCAGCAGCGCGCTAACTAGCGCGGCCGGGGAGCTGTTTTTT. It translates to CASSALTSAAGELFF. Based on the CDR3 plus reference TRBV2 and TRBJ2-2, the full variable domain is EPEVTQTPSHQVTQMGQEVILRCVPISNHLYFYWYRQILGQKVEFLVSFYNNEISEKSEIFDDQFSVERPDGSNFTLKIRSTKLEDSAMYFCASSALTSAAGELFFGEGSRLTVL.

This chain's CDR3 is CASSSRTSGNTGELFF. CDR3 sequence (DNA): TGTGCCAGCAGCTCCCGGACTAGCGGGAACACCGGGGAGCTGTTTTTT. The chain links TRBV5-4 to TRBJ2-2, with TRBD2 matching over 10 bases. V shed 3 bases, J shed 1 base, and the junction held 3 bases outside the gene matches. CDR3 size: 16 residues. Germline CDR1 and CDR2: SGHNT and YYREEE (reference sequence).

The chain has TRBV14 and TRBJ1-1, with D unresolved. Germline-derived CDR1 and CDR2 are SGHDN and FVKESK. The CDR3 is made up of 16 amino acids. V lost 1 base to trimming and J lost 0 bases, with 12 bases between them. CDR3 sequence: CASSQVFGYLNTEAFF. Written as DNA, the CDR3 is TGTGCCAGCAGCCAAGTATTCGGCTACCTGAACACTGAAGCTTTCTTT.

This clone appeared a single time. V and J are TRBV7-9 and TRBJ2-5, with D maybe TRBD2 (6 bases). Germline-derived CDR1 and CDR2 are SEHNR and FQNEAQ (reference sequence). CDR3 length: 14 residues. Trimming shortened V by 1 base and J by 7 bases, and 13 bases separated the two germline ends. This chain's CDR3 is CASSLEGREATQYF. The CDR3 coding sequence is TGTGCCAGCAGCTTAGAGGGCAGGGAGGCGACCCAGTACTTC.

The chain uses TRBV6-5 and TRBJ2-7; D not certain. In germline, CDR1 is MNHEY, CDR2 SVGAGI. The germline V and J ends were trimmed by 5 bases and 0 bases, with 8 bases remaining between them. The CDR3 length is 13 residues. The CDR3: CASSSEASYEQYF. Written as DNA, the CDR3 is TGTGCCAGCAGTAGCGAGGCCTCCTACGAGCAGTACTTC.

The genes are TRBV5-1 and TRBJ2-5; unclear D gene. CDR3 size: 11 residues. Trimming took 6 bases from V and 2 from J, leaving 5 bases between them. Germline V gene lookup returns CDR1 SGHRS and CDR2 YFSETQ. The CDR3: CASTEQETQYF. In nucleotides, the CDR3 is TGCGCCAGCACCGAACAAGAGACCCAGTACTTC.

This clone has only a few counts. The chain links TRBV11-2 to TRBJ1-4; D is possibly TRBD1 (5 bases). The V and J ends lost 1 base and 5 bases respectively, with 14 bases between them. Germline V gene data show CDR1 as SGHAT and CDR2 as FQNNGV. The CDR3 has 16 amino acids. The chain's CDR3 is CASSLASETENEKLFF. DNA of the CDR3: TGTGCCAGCAGCTTAGCCTCGGAGACAGAGAATGAAAAACTGTTTTTT. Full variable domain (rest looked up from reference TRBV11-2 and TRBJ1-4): EAGVAQSPRYKIIEKRQSVAFWCNPISGHATLYWYQQILGQGPKLLIQFQNNGVVDDSQLPKDRFSAERLKGVDSTLKIQPAKLEDSAVYLCASSLASETENEKLFFGSGTQLSVL.

This CDR3 is CASSLGLAGTDTQYF. As DNA, the CDR3 is TGTGCCAGCAGCCTCGGACTAGCGGGCACAGATACGCAGTATTTT. The chain is built from TRBV4-2 and TRBJ2-3; 10 bases are shared with TRBD2. V gave up 4 bases and J gave up 1 base; unmatched junction bases: 2. CDR3 size: 15 residues. Germline-derived CDR1 and CDR2 are LGHNA and YNFKEQ.